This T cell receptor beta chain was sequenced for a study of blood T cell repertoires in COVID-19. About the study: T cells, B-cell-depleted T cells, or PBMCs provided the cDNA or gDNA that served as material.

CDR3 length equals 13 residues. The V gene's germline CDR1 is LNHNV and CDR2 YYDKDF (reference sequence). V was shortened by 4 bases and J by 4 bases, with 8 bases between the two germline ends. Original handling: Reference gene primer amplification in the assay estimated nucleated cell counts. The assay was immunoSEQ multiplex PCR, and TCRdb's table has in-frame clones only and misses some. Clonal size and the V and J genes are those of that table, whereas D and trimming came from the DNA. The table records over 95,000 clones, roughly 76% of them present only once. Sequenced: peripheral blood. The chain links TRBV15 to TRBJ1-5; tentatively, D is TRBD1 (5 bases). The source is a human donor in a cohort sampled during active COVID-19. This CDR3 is CATSITGNQPQHF. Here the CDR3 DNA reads TGTGCCACCAGCATAACAGGAAATCAGCCCCAGCATTTT. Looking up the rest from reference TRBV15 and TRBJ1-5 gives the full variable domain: DAMVIQNPRYQVTQFGKPVTLSCSQTLNHNVMYWYQQKSSQAPKLLFHYYDKDFNNEADTPDNFQSRRPNTSFCFLDIRSPGLGDTAMYLCATSITGNQPQHFGDGTRLSIL.